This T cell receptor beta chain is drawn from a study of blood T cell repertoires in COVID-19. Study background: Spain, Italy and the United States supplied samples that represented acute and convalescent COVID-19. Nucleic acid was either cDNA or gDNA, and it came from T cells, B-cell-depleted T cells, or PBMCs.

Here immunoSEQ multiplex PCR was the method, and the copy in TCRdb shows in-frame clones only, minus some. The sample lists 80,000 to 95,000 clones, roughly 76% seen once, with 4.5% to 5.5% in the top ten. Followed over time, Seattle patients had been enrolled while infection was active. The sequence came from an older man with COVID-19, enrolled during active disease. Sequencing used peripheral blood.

CDR3 loop: CASTSRQGKYSNQPQHF. The CDR3 coding sequence is TGTGCCAGTACTTCAAGACAGGGCAAATATAGCAATCAGCCCCAGCATTTT. The chain combines TRBV19 with TRBJ1-5; 7 bases align to TRBD1. CDR1 is LNHDA, CDR2 SQIVND, per germline (reference sequence). CDR3 length: 17 residues. The J segment lost 0 bases and the V segment lost 7 bases, leaving 12 bases of the junction unmatched.